This paragraph reports one T cell receptor beta chain. The antigen is not known. The record originates from a study of T cells in Graves' hyperthyroidism and ophthalmopathy. Study-level information: Peripheral blood was collected at initial diagnosis, before any treatment.

The V end was cut by 6 bases, the J end by 1 base, with 12 bases between. CDR1 and CDR2 from the germline V gene are KGHSH and LQKENI. The CDR3 sequence is 14 residues long. RNA transcripts gave rise to amplified TCR beta CDR3 regions. Using the HTBI primer set, a first-round RT-PCR was run on the TCR CDR3. TCRdb reanalysed the multiplex PCR reads using MiXCR and keeps one entry per CDR3 protein. The table shows 650,000 to 750,000 distinct CDR3 sequences, with around 15% occurring only once. Whole-study findings and limits: Model predictions of ophthalmopathy came a median roughly 6.7 months before onset.

This clonotype was sampled from a woman between 18 and 29 years old with Graves' hyperthyroidism. The sample comprised blood. V gene TRBV18 combines with J gene TRBJ1-1, with unresolved D. The CDR3 nucleotides read TGTGCCAGCTCCGAGTATCACCGGAACACTGAAGCTTTCTTT. This codes for CASSEYHRNTEAFF.